Each of the 21 T cell receptor beta chains below was sequenced from the same sample in a study of technical replicates of blood from a few donors. Produced via immunoSEQ multiplex PCR; TCRdb's table is partial and in-frame only. The sample shows over 55,000 clones, about 86% of them seen only once. The sample consisted of PBMCs. Receptor source: a human donor in good health. Some clones in this sample may be carry-over from other donors' samples.

This clone occurred a few times. The J gene is TRBJ2-7, the V gene TRBV2, with D hard to call. V lost 4 bases to trimming and J lost 6 bases, with 13 bases between them. Germline V gene sequence: CDR1 SNHLY, CDR2 FYNNEI. CDR3 length: 13 amino acids. CDR3 bases: TGTGCCAGCAGTGGAGGTGGCCTAAGCGAGCAGTACTTC. Translating it yields CASSGGGLSEQYF.

The V gene is TRBV6-6, the J gene TRBJ2-6; D unresolved. Germline CDR1 MNHNY, CDR2 SVGAGI (reference sequence). This CDR3 is built from 14 residues. The V end lost 5 bases, the J end lost 1 base, and 6 bases lay between the germline ends. The CDR3 protein is CASSPSSGANVLTF. As DNA, the CDR3 is TGTGCCAGCAGTCCGTCGTCTGGGGCCAACGTCCTGACTTTC.

The chain combines TRBV5-4 with TRBJ1-4, with D possibly matching TRBD1 (6 bases). V was pared by 0 bases and J by 8 bases, with 11 bases between. Germline assignment: CDR1 SGHNT and CDR2 YYREEE (reference sequence). There are 14 residues in the CDR3. The CDR3 protein is CASSLGTAGEKLFF. Written as DNA, the CDR3 is TGTGCCAGCAGCTTGGGGACAGCCGGAGAAAAACTGTTTTTT.

The gene calls are TRBV19 and TRBJ1-2; 9 bases map to TRBD1. V gave up 7 bases and J gave up 5 bases; unmatched junction bases: 11. This CDR3 spans 15 amino acids. The germline V gene has CDR1 LNHDA and CDR2 SQIVND (reference sequence). The CDR3 sequence is CASTTGTGSNYGYTF. CDR3 bases: TGTGCCAGTACCACCGGGACAGGGAGTAATTATGGCTACACCTTC.

The chain links TRBV4-1 to TRBJ2-7, with TRBD2 as a possible D gene (6 bases). From germline, CDR1 is MGHRA and CDR2 YSYEKL. Trimming stripped 3 bases from V and 3 bases from J, with 15 bases between. The CDR3 totals 15 residues. CDR3 DNA sequence: TGCGCCAGCAGCCAGGGGGAGCGGGCCTTCTACGAGCAGTACTTC. Residues: CASSQGERAFYEQYF.

The V call is TRBV2, the J call TRBJ2-7; 9 bases are shared with TRBD2. Germline V gene sequence: CDR1 SNHLY, CDR2 FYNNEI. This CDR3 contains 13 residues. Unmatched junction bases numbered 7, after V lost 7 bases and J lost 6 bases. The CDR3 is CASMGTSSGEQYF. The CDR3 DNA follows: TGTGCCAGCATGGGGACTAGCTCCGGCGAGCAGTACTTC.

In DNA form, the CDR3 reads TGCGCCAGCAGCTCCCGGGACAGAGAAGACAATGAGCAGTTCTTC. Amino acids: CASSSRDREDNEQFF. This chain links TRBV4-1 with TRBJ2-1, with 7 bases identical to TRBD1. The J segment lost 5 bases and the V segment lost 5 bases, leaving 9 bases of the junction unmatched. This CDR3 has 15 residues. Germline loops: CDR1 MGHRA, CDR2 YSYEKL.

V gene TRBV5-4 combines with J gene TRBJ2-1; the match to TRBD1 covers 8 bases. The trim removed 4 bases at V and 8 bases at J, leaving 8 bases unmatched. Germline-derived CDR1 and CDR2 are SGHNT and YYREEE (reference sequence). The CDR3 is made up of 14 amino acids. CDR3 in amino acids: CASSRQQGVDEQFF. CDR3 bases: TGTGCCAGCAGCAGGCAACAGGGGGTCGATGAGCAGTTCTTC. Complete variable domain (other parts from reference TRBV5-4 and TRBJ2-1): ETGVTQSPTHLIKTRGQQVTLRCSSQSGHNTVSWYQQALGQGPQFIFQYYREEENGRGNFPPRFSGLQFPNYSSELNVNALELDDSALYLCASSRQQGVDEQFFGPGTRLTVL.

The chain recombines TRBV5-6 with TRBJ1-2; TRBD1 aligns across 7 bases. V dropped 0 bases and J dropped 8; count of bases not matched to a gene: 16. This CDR3 comprises 17 residues. CDR1 SGHDT and CDR2 YYEEEE come from the germline V gene. CDR3 sequence (DNA): TGTGCCAGCAGCTTGGGGCTCCGGGACAGCGCTTTTCTCGGCTACACCTTC. Translation: CASSLGLRDSAFLGYTF.

This clone was seen a single time. This chain joins TRBV7-2 and TRBJ2-1; 10 bases line up with TRBD2. V lost 3 bases to trimming and J lost 7 bases; unmatched junction nucleotides: 3. Germline V gene lookup returns CDR1 SGHTA and CDR2 FQGNSA. There are 14 residues in the CDR3. The CDR3: CASSFGLAVNEQFF. CDR3 nucleotides: TGTGCCAGCAGCTTCGGACTAGCGGTGAATGAGCAGTTCTTC.

The chain employs TRBV10-3 and TRBJ2-7, with 8 bases matching TRBD1. CDR1 is ENHRY and CDR2 is SYGVKD in the germline V gene. The CDR3 sequence is 14 residues long. V shed 6 bases and J 0 bases; nucleotides not matched to a gene: 4. DNA of the CDR3: TGTGCCATCAGAGCAGGGGGCAGCTCCTACGAGCAGTACTTC. Amino acid sequence: CAIRAGGSSYEQYF.

This clone was counted once. The chain carries TRBV11-3 and TRBJ2-1; D unclear. The CDR3 is 13 residues long. CDR1 and CDR2 (germline): SGHNT, YENEEA. Trimming removed 3 bases from V and 1 base from J, with 4 bases in between. Here the CDR3 DNA reads TGTGCCAGCAGCTTGAGTTCCTACAATGAGCAGTTCTTC. Encoded protein: CASSLSSYNEQFF.

The genes are TRBV10-3 and TRBJ2-1; TRBD2 aligns across 8 bases. This CDR3 is 15 amino acids long. The V gene's germline CDR1 is ENHRY and CDR2 SYGVKD. The J segment lost 12 bases and the V segment lost 2 bases, leaving 12 bases of the junction unmatched. The CDR3 spells CAISEGGTRPRGQFF. CDR3 nucleotide sequence: TGTGCCATCAGTGAGGGAGGGACTAGACCTCGCGGGCAGTTCTTC.

V gene TRBV11-2 combines with J gene TRBJ2-5; TRBD2 aligns across 10 bases. V shed 1 base, J shed 5 bases, and the junction held 13 bases outside the gene matches. The CDR3 is made up of 18 amino acids. CDR1 and CDR2 from the germline V gene are SGHAT and FQNNGV. This CDR3 reads CASSLVGSSGGSSETQYF. CDR3 DNA: TGTGCCAGCAGCTTAGTAGGATCTAGCGGGGGCTCCTCCGAGACCCAGTACTTC.

The chain employs TRBV30 and TRBJ1-1; TRBD1 aligns across 12 bases. The J segment lost 1 base and the V segment lost 5 bases, leaving 8 bases of the junction unmatched. The CDR3 loop spans 16 amino acids. CDR1 and CDR2 (germline): GTSNPN, SVGIG (reference sequence). The CDR3, as DNA: TGTGCCTGGGTCCGGGACAGGGGGCTTGAGAACACTGAAGCTTTCTTT. It specifies CAWVRDRGLENTEAFF.

This clone was recorded only once. This chain connects TRBV7-3 to TRBJ1-1, with 10 positions matching TRBD1. Trimming at V came to 3 bases and at J to 5 bases, leaving 6 bases not matched to a gene. Per the germline V gene, CDR1 is SGHTA and CDR2 is FQGTGA. The CDR3 sequence is 15 residues long. CDR3 amino acids: CASSFLGQGLTEAFF. As DNA, the CDR3 is TGTGCCAGCAGCTTTTTGGGACAGGGGCTAACTGAAGCTTTCTTT.

This clone showed up just once. This chain connects TRBV9 to TRBJ2-2; 12 bases are shared with TRBD2. Germline lookup yields CDR1 SGDLS and CDR2 YYNGEE. V was clipped by 4 bases and J by 8 bases; unmatched bases: 9. This CDR3 comprises 16 residues. This CDR3 reads CASSPRLAGVAGELFF. The CDR3 region has the DNA TGTGCCAGCAGCCCCCGACTAGCGGGGGTTGCTGGGGAGCTGTTTTTT.

This clone was detected a few times. The rearrangement links TRBV19 to TRBJ1-6; 7 bases align to TRBD1. Looked up from germline, CDR1 is LNHDA and CDR2 is SQIVND (reference sequence). There are 14 residues in the CDR3. V was pared by 8 bases and J by 9 bases, with 10 bases of the junction left unmatched. CDR3 in DNA: TGTGCCAGTCAGGGGGAATTTGTATCTTCACCCCTCCACTTT. It encodes CASQGEFVSSPLHF.

This clone was seen a handful of times. This chain connects TRBV30 to TRBJ1-1; 8 bases fit TRBD1. Germline-derived CDR1 and CDR2 are GTSNPN and SVGIG (reference sequence). CDR3 length: 14 amino acids. With 0 bases clipped from V and 0 bases from J, the junction kept 0 bases outside the gene matches. CDR3: CAWSVQGVNTEAFF. The CDR3 region has the DNA TGTGCCTGGAGTGTACAGGGGGTGAACACTGAAGCTTTCTTT.

The gene calls are TRBV5-1 and TRBJ1-4; the match to TRBD1 covers 8 bases. With 0 bases clipped from V and 8 bases from J, the junction kept 15 bases outside the gene matches. The CDR3 consists of 18 residues. Germline CDR1 and CDR2: SGHRS and YFSETQ. In DNA, the CDR3 is TGCGCCAGCAGCTTGGCCGATGGCAGGGGGCGCCCGGGGGAAAAACTGTTTTTT. Translating gives CASSLADGRGRPGEKLFF.

The chain is built from TRBV6-5 and TRBJ2-1, with D possibly being TRBD1 (6 bases). CDR1 and CDR2 from the germline V gene are MNHEY and SVGAGI. The CDR3 has 15 residues. V lost 5 bases, J lost 9 bases, and 20 bases lay in between. CDR3 nucleotide sequence: TGTGCCAGCAGTCCTCAACAGGGTATCGGTGGTGAGCAGTTCTTC. It translates to CASSPQQGIGGEQFF.